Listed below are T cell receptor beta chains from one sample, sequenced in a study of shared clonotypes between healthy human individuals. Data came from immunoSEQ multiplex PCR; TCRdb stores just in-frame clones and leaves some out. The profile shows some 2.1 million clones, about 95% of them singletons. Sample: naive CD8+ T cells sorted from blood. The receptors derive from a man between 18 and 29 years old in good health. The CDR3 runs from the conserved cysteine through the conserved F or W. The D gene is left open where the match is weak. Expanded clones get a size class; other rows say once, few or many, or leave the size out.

TGTGCCAGCAGTGAACAGGGCTCCTATGGCTACACCTTC	CASSEQGSYGYTF	TRBV9	TRBJ1-2	.	.
TGTGCCAGCAGTGACGCCGGCACTGAAGCTTTCTTT	CASSDAGTEAFF	TRBV2	TRBJ1-1	.	.
TGCGCCAGCAGCCCCGGGACCAGGGATGCGAATCAGCCCCAGCATTTT	CASSPGTRDANQPQHF	TRBV5-1	TRBJ1-5	.	.
TGTGCCAGCAGCTTTGGAGGGCCCACCTACGAGCAGTACTTC	CASSFGGPTYEQYF	TRBV27	TRBJ2-7	.	.
TGTGCCAGCAGTGACTCGATTGGGGGGCGCGCTGAAGCTTTCTTT	CASSDSIGGRAEAFF	TRBV6-4	TRBJ1-1	.	.
TGTGCCAGTAAGCCCCTCTGGGGGGGCGATTCACCCCTCCACTTT	CASKPLWGGDSPLHF	TRBV19	TRBJ1-6	.	.
TGTGCCAGCAGTTATATGCCCGGAACTAACTATGGCTACACCTTC	CASSYMPGTNYGYTF	TRBV6-6	TRBJ1-2	.	.
TGTGCCAGCAGCGAAGGGTTCCAGCAGTACTTC	CASSEGFQQYF	TRBV5-8	TRBJ2-7	.	.
TGTGCCAGCAGCCAGGGGTTACTAGACTCCTACGAGCAGTACTTC	CASSQGLLDSYEQYF	TRBV7-6	TRBJ2-7	.	.
TGCGCCAGCAGCCAAGGCGTGAAGACCGGGGAGCTGTTTTTT	CASSQGVKTGELFF	TRBV4-3	TRBJ2-2	.	.
TGTGCCAGCAGTGAAGAGACTAGAGGGTCCAATGAGCAGTTCTTC	CASSEETRGSNEQFF	TRBV2	TRBJ2-1	.	.
TGTGCCAGCAGTCTACTTAGACAGGGATTCTACGAGCAGTACTTC	CASSLLRQGFYEQYF	TRBV27	TRBJ2-7	TRBD1	once
TGCGCCAGCAGCCCCCGAGTTCTAACGGGGGGCCGCGTCGACTATGGCTACACCTTC	CASSPRVLTGGRVDYGYTF	TRBV4-1	TRBJ1-2	.	once
TGTGCCAGCAGCCCCGGGACTAGCGTTAATGAGCAGTTCTTC	CASSPGTSVNEQFF	TRBV6-5	TRBJ2-1	TRBD2	.
TGTGCCAGCAGTCTAGAGAGCACTGAAGCTTTCTTT	CASSLESTEAFF	TRBV2	TRBJ1-1	.	few
TGTGCCAGCAGTTTAGCAAGAGCCGTGGGTGAAAAACTGTTTTTT	CASSLARAVGEKLFF	TRBV27	TRBJ1-4	.	.
TGTGCCAGCAGCCAACAGGGGGCACGCCAGCCCCAGCATTTT	CASSQQGARQPQHF	TRBV27	TRBJ1-5	TRBD1	.